The rows below give T cell receptor beta chains drawn from one sample of a study of blood T cell repertoires in COVID-19. Here immunoSEQ multiplex PCR was the method, and the copy in TCRdb shows in-frame clones only, minus some. The data hold 59,000 or so clones, with less than 85% observed a single time. The material sequenced was peripheral blood. These TCRs come from a woman aged 45-65 years with active or convalescent COVID-19. The CDR3 runs from the conserved cysteine through the conserved F or W. Each record gives: clone size, J gene, D gene, CDR3 length, V gene, CDR3 protein, CDR3 DNA. A D gene is named only where the DNA matches it firmly. Size is omitted from some rows. Given values are once, few, many or a class for expanded clones.

NA | TRBJ2-3 | TRBD2 | 14 | TRBV2 | CASSSGLAADTQYF | TGTGCCAGCAGTTCGGGACTAGCCGCAGATACGCAGTATTTT
NA | TRBJ2-3 | TRBD2 | 16 | TRBV5-6 | CASSPMLAEITDTQYF | TGTGCCAGCAGCCCCATGCTAGCGGAGATCACAGATACGCAGTATTTT
NA | TRBJ1-2 | NA | 14 | TRBV30 | CAWSVRQRWDGYTF | TGTGCCTGGAGTGTTCGTCAGAGGTGGGATGGCTACACCTTC
few | TRBJ2-6 | TRBD1 | 16 | TRBV5-1 | CASSLGDSSGANVLTF | TGCGCCAGCAGCTTGGGGGACAGCTCTGGGGCCAACGTCCTGACTTTC
NA | TRBJ1-2 | NA | 15 | TRBV5-6 | CASSLAGMGGYGYTF | TGTGCCAGCAGCTTGGCTGGCATGGGGGGATATGGCTACACCTTC
NA | TRBJ2-1 | TRBD2 | 15 | TRBV3-1/TRBV3-2 | CASSPRRGSGDEQFF | TGTGCCAGCAGCCCACGACGAGGGAGCGGGGATGAGCAGTTCTTC
NA | TRBJ2-3 | TRBD2 | 18 | TRBV2 | CASSDLGLAGISTDTQYF | TGTGCCAGCAGTGATTTGGGGCTAGCGGGGATTAGCACAGATACGCAGTATTTT
few | TRBJ2-7 | NA | 15 | TRBV18 | CASSPTREGSYEQYF | TGTGCCAGCTCACCAACCCGTGAGGGCTCCTACGAGCAGTACTTC
few | TRBJ2-2 | NA | 16 | TRBV7-6 | CASSPRPLANTGELFF | TGTGCCAGCAGCCCTAGGCCTCTCGCGAACACCGGGGAGCTGTTTTTT
NA | TRBJ2-1 | NA | 11 | TRBV2 | CASIRGVEQFF | TGTGCCAGCATCAGGGGGGTTGAGCAGTTCTTC
NA | TRBJ2-1 | TRBD2 | 15 | TRBV10-1 | CASSETVAGYNEQFF | TGCGCCAGCAGTGAAACGGTAGCGGGTTACAATGAGCAGTTCTTC
NA | TRBJ2-5 | NA | 14 | TRBV25-1 | CASSRGAGMETQYF | TGTGCCAGCAGTCGGGGGGCGGGAATGGAGACCCAGTACTTC
NA | TRBJ2-2 | NA | 13 | TRBV10-1 | CATSLSGTGELFF | TGCGCCACCAGCCTTAGCGGCACCGGGGAGCTGTTTTTT
many | TRBJ1-4 | TRBD1 | 14 | TRBV3-1/TRBV3-2 | CASSRRQGREKLFF | TGTGCCAGCAGCCGCCGACAGGGGAGAGAAAAACTGTTTTTT
NA | TRBJ1-4 | TRBD1 | 15 | TRBV2 | CASSPGTGFLEKLFF | TGTGCCAGCAGTCCAGGGACAGGGTTTCTTGAAAAACTGTTTTTT
once | TRBJ2-3 | TRBD1 | 16 | TRBV5-1 | CASSGTGGQRTDTQYF | TGCGCCAGCAGCGGTACAGGGGGTCAACGCACAGATACGCAGTATTTT
NA | TRBJ2-7 | NA | 15 | TRBV4-1 | CASSQATQSSYEQYF | TGCGCCAGCAGCCAAGCTACCCAAAGCTCCTACGAGCAGTACTTC
NA | TRBJ2-7 | NA | 14 | TRBV2 | CASRMEGISYEQYF | TGTGCCAGCAGGATGGAGGGTATCTCCTACGAGCAGTACTTC
once | TRBJ1-1 | NA | 17 | TRBV7-9 | CASSLVGHSFMNTEAFF | TGTGCCAGCAGCTTAGTGGGGCACAGCTTCATGAACACTGAAGCTTTCTTT
few | TRBJ2-1 | TRBD2 | 16 | TRBV28 | CASSRRLAGGQNEQFF | TGTGCCAGCAGCCGGCGACTAGCGGGAGGGCAGAATGAGCAGTTCTTC
NA | TRBJ2-7 | NA | 14 | TRBV11-2 | CASSLVGLGYEQYF | TGTGCCAGCAGCTTAGTGGGACTTGGCTACGAGCAGTACTTC
NA | TRBJ1-1 | NA | 17 | TRBV5-6 | CASSPTLGSPPGTEAFF | TGTGCCAGCAGCCCTACCTTGGGGTCCCCTCCGGGAACTGAAGCTTTCTTT
few | TRBJ2-3 | NA | 16 | TRBV28 | CASSWLGGRGADTQYF | TGTGCCAGCAGTTGGCTTGGGGGGAGGGGGGCAGATACGCAGTATTTT
NA | TRBJ2-1 | TRBD1 | 16 | TRBV5-5 | CASSLGQGGSYNEQFF | TGTGCCAGCAGCCTCGGACAGGGCGGCTCCTACAATGAGCAGTTCTTC
NA | TRBJ2-7 | NA | 14 | TRBV27 | CASSLGRVPYEQYF | TGTGCCAGCAGTTTAGGGCGGGTTCCCTACGAGCAGTACTTC
NA | TRBJ2-2 | TRBD2 | 18 | TRBV10-3 | CAIRDPGLAGRNTGELFF | TGTGCCATCAGGGACCCGGGACTAGCGGGAAGGAACACCGGGGAGCTGTTTTTT
NA | TRBJ1-1 | NA | 14 | TRBV5-1 | CASSLGDRNTEAFF | TGCGCCAGCAGCTTGGGCGACAGGAACACTGAAGCTTTCTTT
NA | TRBJ2-3 | NA | 16 | TRBV4-1 | CASSQGGLKRTDTQYF | TGCGCCAGCAGCCAGGGAGGCCTAAAGCGCACAGATACGCAGTATTTT
NA | TRBJ2-3 | TRBD1 | 15 | TRBV7-9 | CASSLTGVPADTQYF | TGTGCCAGCAGCTTAACAGGGGTCCCGGCAGATACGCAGTATTTT
many | TRBJ2-7 | TRBD1 | 13 | TRBV20-1 | CSACDREAYEQYF | TGCAGTGCTTGTGACAGGGAAGCCTACGAGCAGTACTTC
NA | TRBJ1-1 | NA | 14 | TRBV11-1 | CASRPILMNTEAFF | TGTGCCAGCAGACCTATTCTGATGAACACTGAAGCTTTCTTT
NA | TRBJ2-7 | TRBD2 | 15 | TRBV7-6 | CASSLEASGRYEQYF | TGTGCCAGCAGCTTAGAGGCTAGCGGGAGATACGAGCAGTACTTC
NA | TRBJ2-5 | TRBD1 | 19 | TRBV10-3 | CAISELIMDRGLAQETQYF | TGTGCCATCAGTGAGCTTATTATGGACAGGGGATTGGCTCAAGAGACCCAGTACTTC
NA | TRBJ2-4 | TRBD2 | 16 | TRBV19 | CASSTLLGGAKNIQYF | TGTGCCAGTAGTACCCTCTTGGGGGGGGCCAAAAACATTCAGTACTTC
few | TRBJ2-7 | TRBD1 | 14 | TRBV5-1 | CASRQTGDGREQYF | TGCGCCAGCAGACAGACAGGGGATGGGCGCGAGCAGTACTTC
many | TRBJ2-1 | NA | 16 | TRBV30 | CAWSVESIVAYNEQFF | TGTGCCTGGAGTGTAGAGTCGATCGTGGCCTACAATGAGCAGTTCTTC
NA | TRBJ2-7 | NA | 15 | TRBV5-6 | CASSQESYSSYEQYF | TGTGCCAGCAGCCAGGAATCCTATAGCTCCTACGAGCAGTACTTC
NA | TRBJ2-5 | NA | 14 | TRBV11-3 | CASSLLVFLETQYF | TGTGCCAGCAGCTTACTAGTATTCCTAGAGACCCAGTACTTC
NA | TRBJ2-5 | TRBD2 | 18 | TRBV6-2/TRBV6-3 | CASSPGGGRVAGRETQYF | TGTGCCAGCAGCCCCGGAGGGGGGAGAGTAGCGGGGCGAGAGACCCAGTACTTC
NA | TRBJ2-1 | TRBD2 | 17 | TRBV5-1 | CASSAGSGRASYNEQFF | TGCGCCAGCAGCGCGGGTAGCGGGAGGGCTTCCTACAATGAGCAGTTCTTC
NA | TRBJ2-4 | TRBD2 | 16 | TRBV9 | CASSENPSGTLDIQYF | TGTGCCAGCAGCGAGAACCCTAGCGGGACGCTTGACATTCAGTACTTC
NA | TRBJ2-5 | TRBD1 | 14 | TRBV28 | CASSTGQGKETQYF | TGTGCCAGCAGTACAGGACAGGGAAAAGAGACCCAGTACTTC
NA | TRBJ1-4 | NA | 14 | TRBV27 | CASKSGQGDEKLFF | TGTGCCAGCAAATCGGGACAAGGAGATGAAAAACTGTTTTTT
NA | TRBJ1-5 | NA | 15 | TRBV7-8 | CASSTQGLSNQPQHF | TGTGCCAGCAGCACACAGGGTCTTAGCAATCAGCCCCAGCATTTT
once | TRBJ2-3 | TRBD1 | 15 | TRBV28 | CASITDRGGTDTQYF | TGTGCCAGCATTACGGACAGGGGGGGCACAGATACGCAGTATTTT
NA | TRBJ2-1 | TRBD1 | 14 | TRBV11-3 | CASSGTGGHNEQFF | TGTGCCAGCAGCGGGACAGGGGGCCACAATGAGCAGTTCTTC
NA | TRBJ1-5 | NA | 15 | TRBV6-1 | CASSDLQGSNQPQHF | TGTGCCAGCAGTGACCTTCAGGGGAGCAATCAGCCCCAGCATTTT